Presented here are 14 T cell receptor beta chains from one specimen sequenced in a study of blood T cell repertoires in COVID-19. Method: immunoSEQ multiplex PCR; TCRdb's copy keeps in-frame clones and lacks some. The data hold more than 300,000 clones, with just over 90% observed a single time. Sequencing used PBMCs or T cells enriched from blood (not recorded which). The receptors stem from a woman aged 35 to 49 who had been exposed to COVID-19.

This chain connects TRBV30 to TRBJ1-2, with D perhaps matching TRBD1 (6 bases). The CDR3 has 16 amino acids. V lost 2 bases and J lost 0, with 16 bases in between. Germline CDR1 GTSNPN, CDR2 SVGIG (reference sequence). CDR3 in amino acids: CAWSPHREIANYGYTF. CDR3 DNA: TGTGCCTGGAGTCCCCACAGGGAGATAGCTAACTATGGCTACACCTTC. Using reference TRBV30 and TRBJ1-2 for the parts outside the CDR3, the full variable domain is SQTIHQWPATLVQPVGSPLSLECTVEGTSNPNLYWYRQAAGRGLQLLFYSVGIGQISSEVPQNLSASRPQDRQFILSSKKLLLSDSGFYLCAWSPHREIANYGYTFGSGTRLTVV.

J is TRBJ1-2 and V is TRBV12-5; 10 bases are shared with TRBD1. The CDR3 consists of 15 residues. Trimming at V came to 4 bases and at J to 6 bases, leaving 8 bases not matched to a gene. Germline CDR1 is LGHNT and CDR2 is FRNRAP. CDR3 bases: TGTGCTAGTGGTTCCCCCGGGACAGGGGCCCATGGCTACACCTTC. It encodes CASGSPGTGAHGYTF.

The V and J genes are TRBV4-3 and TRBJ2-3, with 7 bases lining up with TRBD1. The CDR3 covers 18 residues. V lost 0 bases to trimming and J lost 4 bases; unmatched junction nucleotides: 13. Germline assignment: CDR1 LGHNA and CDR2 YSLEER. CDR3 sequence reads: CASSQDPLSGQNPDTQYF. DNA of the CDR3: TGCGCCAGCAGCCAAGATCCACTCTCGGGACAGAATCCAGATACGCAGTATTTT.

The chain combines TRBV30 with TRBJ1-4; D possibly corresponds to TRBD1 (6 bases). CDR3 length equals 13 residues. The germline V and J ends were trimmed by 5 bases and 7 bases, with 14 bases remaining between them. Germline V gene lookup returns CDR1 GTSNPN and CDR2 SVGIG (reference sequence). The CDR3 protein is CAWGRGRAEKLFF. The CDR3 DNA reads as TGTGCCTGGGGAAGGGGGAGAGCTGAAAAACTGTTTTTT.

The gene calls are TRBV5-8 and TRBJ2-3; TRBD2 agrees at 8 bases. Germline assignment: CDR1 SGHTS and CDR2 YDEGEE. The CDR3 has 15 residues. Trimming took 3 bases from V and 0 from J; bases not matched to a gene: 3. CDR3 loop: CASSSGLASTDTQYF. Written as DNA, the CDR3 is TGTGCCAGCAGCTCTGGACTAGCAAGCACAGATACGCAGTATTTT. The variable domain in full, with the rest retrieved from reference TRBV5-8 and TRBJ2-3, is EAGVTQSPTHLIKTRGQQATLRCSPISGHTSVYWYQQALGLGLQFLLWYDEGEERNRGNFPPRFSGRQFPNYSSELNVNALELEDSALYLCASSSGLASTDTQYFGPGTRLTVL.

The chain combines TRBV19 with TRBJ2-5; TRBD2 aligns across 9 bases. The CDR3 totals 15 residues. Germline loops: CDR1 LNHDA, CDR2 SQIVND (reference sequence). The J segment lost 5 bases and the V segment lost 6 bases, leaving 10 bases of the junction unmatched. The CDR3 spells CASRPRTSVEETQYF. In DNA form, the CDR3 reads TGTGCCAGTAGACCTCGGACTAGCGTGGAGGAGACCCAGTACTTC.

The chain links TRBV7-6 to TRBJ2-7; TRBD2 aligns across 9 bases. Germline CDR1 and CDR2: SGHVS and FNYEAQ. The ends lost 2 bases at V and 0 bases at J; junction bases unmatched: 5. The CDR3 has 16 residues. The CDR3 reads CASSLKDSGSSYEQYF. Here the CDR3 DNA reads TGTGCCAGCAGCTTAAAGGATAGCGGGAGCTCCTACGAGCAGTACTTC.

The genes are TRBV3-1 (or the pseudogene TRBV3-2) and TRBJ1-5, with a weak D call TRBD1 (6 bases). The CDR3 covers 17 residues. Germline values: CDR1 LGHDT, CDR2 YNNKEL (reference sequence). V shed 1 base and J shed 5 bases, with 18 bases lying between them. The CDR3 loop reads CASSQVTGTSPHQPQHF. CDR3 coding DNA: TGTGCCAGCAGCCAAGTCACAGGGACATCACCTCATCAGCCCCAGCATTTT.

The gene calls are TRBV14 and TRBJ2-1, with D uncertain. V was cut by 2 bases and J by 7 bases, with 12 bases left in between. The germline gives CDR1 SGHDN, CDR2 FVKESK. The length of the CDR3 is 14 residues. The CDR3 DNA follows: TGTGCCAGCAGCCAACAGAATCTCGGGAATGAGCAGTTCTTC. Translation: CASSQQNLGNEQFF.

The CDR3 spells CASSLGSATGELFF. CDR3 bases: TGTGCCAGCAGCCTAGGGAGTGCCACCGGGGAGCTGTTTTTT. The chain links TRBV4-2 to TRBJ2-2, with D tentatively TRBD2 (5 bases). The CDR3 length is 14 residues. Germline assignment: CDR1 LGHNA and CDR2 YNFKEQ. Between the trimmed V and J ends, which lost 4 bases and 4 bases, there was a span of 10 bases.

The chain employs TRBV29-1 and TRBJ1-1, with D perhaps matching TRBD1 (5 bases). V lost 6 bases and J lost 2, with 16 bases in between. The CDR3 length is 14 residues. Germline V gene lookup returns CDR1 SQVTM and CDR2 ANQGSEA. The DNA for the CDR3 is TGCAGCGTAAGATTACAGGCTACCAACACTGAAGCTTTCTTT. Its translation is CSVRLQATNTEAFF.

The DNA of the CDR3 is TGTGCCAGCAGCTTGGTAACGGGAGAAAAACTGTTTTTT. Encoded protein: CASSLVTGEKLFF. The chain is built from TRBV5-4 and TRBJ1-4; D unresolved. Germline V gene sequence: CDR1 SGHNT, CDR2 YYREEE (reference sequence). The CDR3 is 13 residues long. V gave up 0 bases and J gave up 8 bases, with 8 bases separating them.

The chain combines TRBV2 with TRBJ2-1; D ambiguous. The CDR3 contains 13 residues. The V gene's germline CDR1 is SNHLY and CDR2 FYNNEI. Trimming pared 7 bases from V and 5 bases from J, leaving 12 bases between. The CDR3 is CASKPRLNNEQFF. The DNA for the CDR3 is TGTGCCAGCAAACCGAGGCTTAACAATGAGCAGTTCTTC.

V usage is TRBV15 and J usage is TRBJ1-1; no clear D. CDR1 is LNHNV, CDR2 YYDKDF, per germline (reference sequence). The CDR3 has 15 amino acids. Trimming took 1 base from V and 6 from J, leaving 15 bases between them. The CDR3 loop reads CATSRGGGREAEAFF. In DNA, the CDR3 is TGTGCCACCAGCAGAGGCGGAGGTCGGGAGGCTGAAGCTTTCTTT.